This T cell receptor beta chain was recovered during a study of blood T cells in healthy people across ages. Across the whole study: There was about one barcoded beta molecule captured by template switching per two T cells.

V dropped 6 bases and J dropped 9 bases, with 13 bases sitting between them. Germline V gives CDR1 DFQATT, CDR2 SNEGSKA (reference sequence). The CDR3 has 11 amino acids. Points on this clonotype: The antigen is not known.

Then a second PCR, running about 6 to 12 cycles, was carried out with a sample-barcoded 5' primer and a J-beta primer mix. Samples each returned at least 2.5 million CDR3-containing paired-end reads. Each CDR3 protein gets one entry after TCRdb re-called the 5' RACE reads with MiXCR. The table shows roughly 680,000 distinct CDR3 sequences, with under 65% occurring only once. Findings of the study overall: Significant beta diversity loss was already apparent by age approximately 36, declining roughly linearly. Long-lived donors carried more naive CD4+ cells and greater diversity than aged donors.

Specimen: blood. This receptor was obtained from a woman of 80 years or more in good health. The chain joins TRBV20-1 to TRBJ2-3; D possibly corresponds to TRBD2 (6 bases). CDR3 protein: CSAHSGRTQYF. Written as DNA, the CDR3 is TGCAGTGCCCATAGCGGAAGAACGCAGTATTTT.